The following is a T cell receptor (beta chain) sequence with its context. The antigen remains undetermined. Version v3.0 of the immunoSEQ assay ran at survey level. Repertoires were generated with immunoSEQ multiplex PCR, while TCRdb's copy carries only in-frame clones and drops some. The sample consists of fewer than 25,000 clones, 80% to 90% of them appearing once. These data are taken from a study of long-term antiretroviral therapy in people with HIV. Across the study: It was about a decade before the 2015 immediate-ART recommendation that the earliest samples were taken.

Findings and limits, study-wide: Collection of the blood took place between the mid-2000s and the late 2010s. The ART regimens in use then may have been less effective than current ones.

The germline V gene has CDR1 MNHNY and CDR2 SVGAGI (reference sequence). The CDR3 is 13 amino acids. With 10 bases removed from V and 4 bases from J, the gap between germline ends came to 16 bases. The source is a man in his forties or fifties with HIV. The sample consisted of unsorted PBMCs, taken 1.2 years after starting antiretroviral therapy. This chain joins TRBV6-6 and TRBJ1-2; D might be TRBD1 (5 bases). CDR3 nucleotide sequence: TGTGCCACCCACAGGCCTACGACCTATGGCTACACCTTC. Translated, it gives CATHRPTTYGYTF.